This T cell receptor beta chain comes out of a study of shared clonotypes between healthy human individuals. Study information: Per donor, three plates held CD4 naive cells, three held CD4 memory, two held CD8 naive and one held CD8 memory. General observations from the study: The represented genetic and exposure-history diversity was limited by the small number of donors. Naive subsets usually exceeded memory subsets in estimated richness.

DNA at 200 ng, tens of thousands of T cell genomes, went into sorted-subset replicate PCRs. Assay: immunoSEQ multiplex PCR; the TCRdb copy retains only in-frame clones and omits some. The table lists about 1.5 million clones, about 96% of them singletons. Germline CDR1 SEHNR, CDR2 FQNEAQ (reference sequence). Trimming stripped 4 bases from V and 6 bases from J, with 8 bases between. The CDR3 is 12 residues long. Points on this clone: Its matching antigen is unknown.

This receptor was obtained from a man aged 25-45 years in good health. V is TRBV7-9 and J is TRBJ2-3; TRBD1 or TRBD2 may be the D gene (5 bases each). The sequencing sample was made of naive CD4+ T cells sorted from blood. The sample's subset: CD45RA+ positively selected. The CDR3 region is CASSWDQDTQYF. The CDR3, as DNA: TGTGCCAGCAGCTGGGACCAGGATACGCAGTATTTT.